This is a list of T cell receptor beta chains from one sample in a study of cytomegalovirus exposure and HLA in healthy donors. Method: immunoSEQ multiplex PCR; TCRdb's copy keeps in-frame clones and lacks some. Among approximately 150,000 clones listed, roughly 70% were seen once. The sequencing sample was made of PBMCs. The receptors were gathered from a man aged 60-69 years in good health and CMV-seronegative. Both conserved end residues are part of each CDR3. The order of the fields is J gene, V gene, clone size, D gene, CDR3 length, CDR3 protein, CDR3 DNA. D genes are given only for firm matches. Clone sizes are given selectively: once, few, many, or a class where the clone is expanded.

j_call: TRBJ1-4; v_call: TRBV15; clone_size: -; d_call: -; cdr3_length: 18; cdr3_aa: CATSRGLGGIRDGEKLFF; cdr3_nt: TGTGCCACCAGCAGAGGGCTGGGAGGGATACGCGATGGCGAAAAACTGTTTTTT
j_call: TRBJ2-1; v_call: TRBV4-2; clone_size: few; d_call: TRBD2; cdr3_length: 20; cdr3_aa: CASSQDAFEREVNPYNEQFF; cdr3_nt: TGTGCCAGCAGCCAAGATGCCTTTGAGCGGGAGGTAAACCCCTACAATGAGCAGTTCTTC
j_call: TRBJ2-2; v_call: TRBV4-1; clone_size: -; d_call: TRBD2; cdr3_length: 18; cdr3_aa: CASSQRLAGQLNTGELFF; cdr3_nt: TGCGCCAGCAGCCAAAGACTAGCGGGACAATTGAACACCGGGGAGCTGTTTTTT
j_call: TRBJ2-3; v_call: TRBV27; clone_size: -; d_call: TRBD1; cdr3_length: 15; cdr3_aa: CASSYNRGRRDTQYF; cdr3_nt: TGTGCCAGCAGCTACAACAGGGGTAGGAGGGATACGCAGTATTTT
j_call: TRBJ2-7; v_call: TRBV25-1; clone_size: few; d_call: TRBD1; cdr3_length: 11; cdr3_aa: CASRDRDEQYF; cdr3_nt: TGTGCCAGCCGGGACAGGGACGAGCAGTACTTC
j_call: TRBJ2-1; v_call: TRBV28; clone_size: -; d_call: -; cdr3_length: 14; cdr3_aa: CASSFLGVFHEQFF; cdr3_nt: TGTGCCAGCAGTTTCCTCGGGGTGTTTCATGAGCAGTTCTTC
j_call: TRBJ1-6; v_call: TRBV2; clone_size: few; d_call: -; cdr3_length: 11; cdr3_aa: CASKGVSPLHF; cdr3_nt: TGTGCCAGCAAAGGAGTTTCACCCCTCCACTTT
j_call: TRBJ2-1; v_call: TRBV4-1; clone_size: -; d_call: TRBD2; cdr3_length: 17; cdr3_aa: CASSQDRNSEGGNEQFF; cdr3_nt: TGCGCCAGCAGCCAAGATCGGAACAGCGAGGGAGGGAATGAGCAGTTCTTC
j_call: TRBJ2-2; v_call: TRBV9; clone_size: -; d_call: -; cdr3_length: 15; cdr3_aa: CASSVGGHNTGELFF; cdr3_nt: TGTGCCAGCAGCGTAGGGGGACACAACACCGGGGAGCTGTTTTTT
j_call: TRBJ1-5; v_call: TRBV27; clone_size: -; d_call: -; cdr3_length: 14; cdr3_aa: CASRVDMNGQPQHF; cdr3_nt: TGTGCCAGCAGAGTAGATATGAACGGTCAGCCCCAGCATTTT
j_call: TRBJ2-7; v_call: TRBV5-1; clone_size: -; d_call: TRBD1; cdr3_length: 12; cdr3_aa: CASSLDRDEQYF; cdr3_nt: TGCGCCAGCAGCCTGGACAGGGACGAGCAGTACTTC
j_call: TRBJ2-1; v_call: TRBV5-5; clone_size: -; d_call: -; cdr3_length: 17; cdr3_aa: CASSRRGETSSYNEQFF; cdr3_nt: TGTGCCAGCAGCCGGCGGGGTGAAACAAGCTCCTACAATGAGCAGTTCTTC
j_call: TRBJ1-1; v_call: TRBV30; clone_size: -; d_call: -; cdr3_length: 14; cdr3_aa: CAWGGGGLGTEAFF; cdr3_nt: TGTGCCTGGGGAGGGGGGGGCTTGGGCACTGAAGCTTTCTTT
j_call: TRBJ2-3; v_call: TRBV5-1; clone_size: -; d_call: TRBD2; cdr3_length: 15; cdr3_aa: CASSPSGLESDTQYF; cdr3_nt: TGCGCCAGCAGCCCGTCGGGACTAGAATCAGATACGCAGTATTTT
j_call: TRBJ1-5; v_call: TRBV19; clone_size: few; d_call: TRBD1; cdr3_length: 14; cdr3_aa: CASQPDRADQPQHF; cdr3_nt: TGTGCCAGCCAGCCGGACAGGGCAGATCAGCCCCAGCATTTT
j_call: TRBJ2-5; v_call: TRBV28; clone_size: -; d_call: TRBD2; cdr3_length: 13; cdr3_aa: CASSWTSVETQYF; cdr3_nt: TGTGCCAGCAGTTGGACTAGCGTAGAGACCCAGTACTTC
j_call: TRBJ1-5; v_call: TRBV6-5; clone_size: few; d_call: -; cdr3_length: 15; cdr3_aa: CASSYMGGADQPQHF; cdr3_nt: TGTGCCAGCAGCTATATGGGGGGGGCCGATCAGCCCCAGCATTTT
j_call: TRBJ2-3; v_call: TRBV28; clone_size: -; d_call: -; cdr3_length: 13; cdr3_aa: CASSGDFTDTQYF; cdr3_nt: TGTGCCAGCAGTGGGGACTTTACAGATACGCAGTATTTT
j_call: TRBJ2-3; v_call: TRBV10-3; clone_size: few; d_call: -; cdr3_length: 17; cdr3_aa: CAIMDGLGQLGTDTQYF; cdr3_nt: TGTGCCATCATGGATGGGTTAGGACAGTTGGGCACAGATACGCAGTATTTT
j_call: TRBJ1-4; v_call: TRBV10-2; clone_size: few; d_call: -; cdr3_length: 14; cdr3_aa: CASSTGGVNEKLFF; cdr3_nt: TGCGCCAGCAGCACCGGGGGAGTTAATGAAAAACTGTTTTTT
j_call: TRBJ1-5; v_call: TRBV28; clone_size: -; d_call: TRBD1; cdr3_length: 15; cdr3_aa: CASSGTDHSNQPQHF; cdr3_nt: TGTGCCAGCAGTGGGACAGATCATAGCAATCAGCCCCAGCATTTT
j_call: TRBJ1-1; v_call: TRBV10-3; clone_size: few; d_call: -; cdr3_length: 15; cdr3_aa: CAISGEGVDLGEAFF; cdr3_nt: TGTGCCATCAGTGGTGAAGGAGTGGACTTAGGTGAAGCTTTCTTT
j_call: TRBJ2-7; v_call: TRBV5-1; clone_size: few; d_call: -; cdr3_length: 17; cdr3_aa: CASSLSPAAEPFYEQYF; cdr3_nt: TGCGCCAGCAGCTTGTCCCCAGCGGCGGAGCCTTTCTACGAGCAGTACTTC
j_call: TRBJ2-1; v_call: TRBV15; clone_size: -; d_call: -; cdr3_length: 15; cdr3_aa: CATSREGSRPSEQFF; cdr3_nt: TGTGCCACCAGCAGAGAAGGGAGCCGCCCAAGTGAGCAGTTCTTC
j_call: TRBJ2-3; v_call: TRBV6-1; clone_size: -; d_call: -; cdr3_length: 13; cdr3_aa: CASSWQGTDTQYF; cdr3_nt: TGTGCCAGCTCATGGCAGGGCACAGATACGCAGTATTTT
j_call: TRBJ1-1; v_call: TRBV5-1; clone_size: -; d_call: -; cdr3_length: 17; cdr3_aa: CASSLDGSGLTNTEAFF; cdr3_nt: TGCGCCAGCAGCTTGGACGGTAGTGGTCTCACTAACACTGAAGCTTTCTTT
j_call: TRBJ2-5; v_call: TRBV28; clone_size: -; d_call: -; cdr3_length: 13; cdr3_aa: CATSGGPRGTQYF; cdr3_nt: TGTGCCACTTCCGGGGGTCCGCGGGGGACCCAGTACTTC
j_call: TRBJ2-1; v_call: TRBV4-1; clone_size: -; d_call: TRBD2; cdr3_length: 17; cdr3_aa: CASSPGLAGLSLNEQFF; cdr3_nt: TGCGCCAGCAGCCCGGGACTAGCGGGATTGTCTCTCAATGAGCAGTTCTTC
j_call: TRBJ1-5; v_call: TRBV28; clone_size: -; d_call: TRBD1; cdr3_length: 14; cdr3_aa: CASSFGTGNQPQHF; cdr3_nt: TGTGCCAGCAGTTTCGGGACAGGTAATCAGCCCCAGCATTTT
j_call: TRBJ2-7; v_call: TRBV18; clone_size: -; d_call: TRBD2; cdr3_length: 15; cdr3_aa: CASSPPGGGRYEQYF; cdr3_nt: TGTGCCAGCTCACCCCCGGGAGGGGGACGCTACGAGCAGTACTTC
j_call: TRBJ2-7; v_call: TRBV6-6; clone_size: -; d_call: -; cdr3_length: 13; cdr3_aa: CASSYGGPDEQYF; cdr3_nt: TGTGCCAGCAGTTACGGAGGTCCCGACGAGCAGTACTTC
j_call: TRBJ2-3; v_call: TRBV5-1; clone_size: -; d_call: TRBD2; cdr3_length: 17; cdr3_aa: CASSGGGLRPSTDTQYF; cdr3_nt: TGCGCCAGCAGCGGGGGGGGACTCCGACCTAGCACAGATACGCAGTATTTT
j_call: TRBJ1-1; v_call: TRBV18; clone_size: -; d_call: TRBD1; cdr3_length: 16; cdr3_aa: CASSPSSFRGDTEAFF; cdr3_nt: TGTGCCAGCTCACCATCCTCTTTCAGGGGGGACACTGAAGCTTTCTTT
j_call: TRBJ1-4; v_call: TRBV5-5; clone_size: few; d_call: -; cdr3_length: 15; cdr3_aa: CASSPTGSTNEKLFF; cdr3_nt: TGTGCCAGCAGCCCAACCGGGAGCACTAATGAAAAACTGTTTTTT